These T cell receptor beta chains were read from a single sample in a study of T-cell reconstitution after alpha-beta-depleted transplantation in children. Using its own MiXCR run on the PCR reads, TCRdb lists one record per CDR3 protein. The table includes a few hundred thousand distinct CDR3 sequences, around an eighth detected once. Sequencing used PBMCs from the stem cell graft donor, obtained from the stem cell graft. Receptors were obtained from a human donor who donated a stem cell graft to a child with combined immunodeficiency. Each CDR3 is given with its conserved first and last residue. The D gene is left open where the match is weak. Clone size is shown for a subset of rows, as once, few, many or a class of expanded clone.

v_gene,d_gene,abundance,j_gene,CDR3aa,CDR3nt
TRBV6-2/TRBV6-3,-,many,TRBJ2-1,CASSYSSSARSSYNEQFF,TGTGCCAGCAGTTACTCGAGTTCCGCCAGGAGCTCCTACAATGAGCAGTTCTTC
TRBV7-9,TRBD1,-,TRBJ2-7,CASSLDSGQGNYEQYF,TGTGCCAGCAGCTTAGATTCCGGACAGGGCAACTACGAGCAGTACTTC
TRBV12-3/TRBV12-4,-,few,TRBJ1-6,CASSGDTYNSPLHF,TGTGCCAGCAGTGGGGACACCTATAATTCACCCCTCCACTTT
TRBV12-3/TRBV12-4,-,-,TRBJ2-7,CASSPGRVGEQYF,TGTGCCAGCAGTCCGGGACGGGTCGGAGAGCAGTACTTC
TRBV20-1,-,many,TRBJ2-1,CSASYYNEQFF,TGCAGTGCCTCTTACTACAATGAGCAGTTCTTC
TRBV27,TRBD1,-,TRBJ2-7,CASSIRGYEDTYEQYF,TGTGCCAGCAGTATCAGGGGGTACGAGGACACCTACGAGCAGTACTTC
TRBV29-1,TRBD1,-,TRBJ1-1,CSDGKGGMNTEAFF,TGCAGCGACGGAAAAGGGGGCATGAACACTGAAGCTTTCTTT
TRBV29-1,-,-,TRBJ2-2,CSVGAELNTGELFF,TGCAGCGTTGGTGCGGAGCTGAACACCGGGGAGCTGTTTTTT
TRBV30,-,-,TRBJ2-1,CAWSDSHNEQFF,TGTGCCTGGTCGGACTCGCACAATGAGCAGTTCTTC
TRBV5-1,-,-,TRBJ2-1,CASSLPGSGLYNEQFF,TGCGCCAGCAGCTTACCGGGTAGCGGCCTCTACAATGAGCAGTTCTTC
TRBV5-4,TRBD1,-,TRBJ1-6,CASSGTDPAHSPLHF,TGTGCCAGCAGCGGGACAGATCCTGCTCATTCACCCCTCCACTTT
TRBV3-1,TRBD2,-,TRBJ2-2,CASCFGAGGNNVAGELFF,TGTGCCAGCTGTTTCGGGGCGGGAGGAAATAACGTCGCCGGGGAGCTGTTTTTT
TRBV15,TRBD1,few,TRBJ2-7,CATSRNRDRVGEQYF,TGTGCCACCAGCAGGAACCGGGACAGGGTTGGCGAGCAGTACTTC
TRBV5-1,-,-,TRBJ1-1,CASSPWPLNTEAFF,TGCGCCAGCAGCCCTTGGCCCCTGAACACTGAAGCTTTCTTT
TRBV24-1,TRBD1,-,TRBJ2-3,CATSDGTGGTDTQYF,TGTGCCACCAGTGATGGGACAGGGGGCACAGATACGCAGTATTTT
TRBV6-2/TRBV6-3,TRBD2,-,TRBJ2-3,CASSYPREADTQYF,TGTGCCAGCAGTTACCCCCGGGAGGCAGATACGCAGTATTTT